The TCR beta chain under discussion was sequenced for a study of cytomegalovirus exposure and HLA in healthy donors (dated by TCRdb to 2016 to 2017). At the level of the whole study: In an earlier analysis of roughly 500 of the donors, around 290 Gb of sequence data and 117 million unique TCR beta sequences from roughly 200 million T cells were reported. Approximately 300 gigabases of sequencing data and around 90 million unique TCR sequences made up an early release that covered over 550 HLA-typed donors. Among the approximately 430 genotyped donors, approximately 82% belonged to the genetic ancestry cluster associated with self-reported Caucasian donors. The study was designed to test whether signatures of past pathogen exposure could be identified by cataloging public T cell receptors. The T cell repertoires of several hundred subjects were profiled by immunosequencing and related to cytomegalovirus serostatus. A separate validation cohort of some 130 different subjects was used in addition to the 666-subject first cohort. To predict cytomegalovirus infection status, the study brought together high-throughput TCR immunosequencing, statistical association of individual TCRs with disease status, and machine learning. In a later analysis, previously published TCR beta repertoires from 500 to 750 donors were re-analyzed and high-resolution HLA genotyping was added so that TCR occurrence patterns could be studied. The later analysis used no new phenotypic data to find candidate immune exposures, relying instead on TCR beta sequences and their occurrence across donors. An earlier analysis of 500 to 650 of the donors applied high-throughput TCR beta sequencing to assess whether each TCR beta V gene segment acted as functional or pseudogenic. Donor age, sex, ethnicity and CMV serostatus were compiled together with the repertoire data. Genome-wide SNP genotypes for about three fifths of the roughly 670 donors were used in a later genetic analysis, which treated that subset as a discovery cohort. Every repertoire in the discovery cohort had been generated on one and the same sequencing platform. Class I and class II HLA loci were covered by the typing at four-digit resolution. The number of typed donors differed by locus: about 620-640 for A, B, C, DRB1 and DQB1; approximately 540 for DQA1; 606 for DPA1; and about 450 for DPB1. Roughly 5 DR-DQ haplotypes were treated as single units for association and clustering because of strong linkage in the cohort. Among roughly 400 genotyped donors of the cohort, an average of around 220,000 unique TCR beta nucleotide sequences was sequenced per donor, of which roughly 17% were non-productive. Overall results and qualifications from the work: According to a later analysis, most CMV-associated TCR beta chains appeared to be HLA-restricted, and the HLA associations seemed to be driven largely by CMV exposure. A further reported finding was that TCR beta sequences accurately predicted the HLA-A and HLA-B alleles for most subjects in the first cohort. Strong co-occurrence of HLA alleles, especially DR and DQ, made assigning TCR associations to individual alleles difficult. The authors suggested that the approach could potentially be generalized to other disease states and immunological phenotypes. In vitro tests confirmed that a few of the cytomegalovirus-associated TCR beta chains recognize cytomegalovirus antigens. Because counts were too low, roughly 17 rarely observed V segments, including chromosome 9 orphons, were left out of the earlier analysis of 587 of the donors. The study gave a list of about 150 TCR beta chains associated with cytomegalovirus. In a later analysis, about 16,000 TCR beta sequences were associated with specific HLA alleles at a false discovery rate of 0.05. According to a later genetic analysis, donors in an Asian-associated ancestry cluster had fewer N-insertions in productive TCRs than the approximately 650-donor mean. Several of the top co-occurrence clusters appeared to be linked to parvovirus B19, influenza, CMV and Epstein-Barr virus, according to a later analysis. The cohort was sequenced for TCR beta chains only, and without alpha or paired-chain data the features that could be detected were limited. Most TCR sequences were observed very rarely across donors, whereas some public TCRs were present in many individuals. Immune exposure information for the cohort was limited to CMV serostatus. A cluster of highly shared sequence variants was judged likely to be a technical artifact of the sequencing pipeline. Linkage disequilibrium might explain the correlated functional status among segregating V segments, but an unknown experimental factor could not be ruled out. A later analysis found that HLA-associated TCR beta chains were more clonally expanded and had lower generation probabilities than equally common non-associated chains. Sequencing depth was assumed to be roughly uniform across donors in the presence/absence analyses, though that assumption may not hold. Because the 87-base-pair reads could not distinguish some IMGT-functional V segments, including TRBV6-2 and TRBV6-3, those segments were excluded. A later analysis found that TCR association rates varied across HLA loci, with DRB1 alleles showing the most associated TCRs and HLA-C alleles the fewest. Broadly in line with IMGT annotations, most TCR beta V segments showed up in productive rearrangements about 87% or about 30% of the time in an earlier analysis of 587 of the donors. An association between a missense DCLRE1C variant and V-gene and J-gene trimming of TCR beta chains was found in a later genetic analysis and replicated in an independent cohort. Because some donors lacked HLA typing at each locus, the association tests relied only on the typed subset. In both the original and validation cohorts, the classifier was reported to diagnose cytomegalovirus status with high specificity and sensitivity.

A distance of 10 bases separates the germline ends of V and J, which lose 4 bases and 1 base respectively. From a lookup of the germline V gene, CDR1 and CDR2 are LGHNA and YSLEER. The CDR3 measures 14 amino acids from cysteine to phenylalanine. The only DNA kept is the CDR3, 42 bases in frame from the first base. This clone was detected a few times. Its recognized antigen is unknown. It has no much larger one-base neighbor in the sample; base qualities were not kept. The library relied on the immunoSEQ multiplex PCR assay. A mixture of 60 forward primers for TCR Vbeta segments and 13 reverse primers for TCR Jbeta segments was used in the multiplex PCR. Amplification of the CDR3 region of rearranged TCR beta genes was performed with a multiplex PCR assay on genomic DNA. The Illumina HiSeq System was used to sequence the amplified TCR beta libraries as 87-base-pair reads. The authors' analysis ran thus. A later analysis tallied around 87 million unique TCR beta chains across the 700 or so repertoires, and about 10 million of those chains were shared by two or more donors. To remove PCR and sequencing errors, raw reads were error-corrected and collapsed into unique sequences using a nearest-neighbor algorithm that merged closely related sequences. Alignment of CDR3 sequences to IMGT reference sequences was used to assign V, D and J gene segments. For a sequence to be retained, a match of at least six nucleotides to both a V gene segment and a J gene segment was required. A rearrangement counted as productive if the CDR3 had no stop codons and remained in frame with V and J, and every other rearrangement counted as non-productive. Following IMGT convention, CDR3 was defined as the stretch from the second conserved V-encoded cysteine to the conserved J-encoded phenylalanine. Sequences without an unambiguous match to a single V gene segment were excluded from the earlier analysis of several hundred of the donors. An earlier analysis of several hundred of the donors classified V segments as functional when productive rearrangements were above 56.7% and as segregating when the standard deviation between donors was above 5%. A statistical classification framework was built to diagnose cytomegalovirus status from the catalog of TCR beta chain sequences. A later analysis assigned V and J genes by comparing TCR nucleotide sequences with IMGT/GENE-DB human TR gene sequences. The TCRdist pipeline was used in a later analysis to assign CDR3 sequences and most-parsimonious VDJ recombination scenarios. In a later analysis, each TCR beta chain was defined by its CDR3 amino acid sequence together with its V-gene family, and reads without a unique V-gene family were excluded. In a later analysis, around 650 highly shared, low-generation-probability nucleotide sequences were removed to address suspected cross-contamination and a sequencing artifact. A later analysis calculated a clonal expansion index for each public chain from normalized within-repertoire ranks of inferred template counts. In a later analysis, generation probabilities were computed using a VDJ recombination model fitted to out-of-frame rearrangements, and the results were checked against IGoR. In a later analysis, TCR-TCR, TCR-HLA and TCR-CMV co-occurrence was scored with hypergeometric tests, and a repertoire-size bias correction was applied to TCR pairs. To estimate false discovery rates, a later analysis permuted the HLA or CMV assignments 20 times. In a later analysis, co-occurring TCRs were grouped with DBSCAN, and TCRdist sequence similarity was added when clustering was performed within HLA-allele-positive subsets. Repertoires with fewer than 30,000 or more than 120,000 public chains, plus five repertoires with anomalous nucleotide sharing, were excluded from co-occurrence clustering. TCRdb took this table from immuneACCESS and kept in-frame rearrangements with V and J called. Such tables lack part of the clones; where checked against another copy, unresolved V genes explain under half of the gap, and the rest is unexplained. That table is the source of V, J and clone size, and D and trimming were worked out from the DNA. The sample has 100,000 to 150,000 clones on record, 15% to 20% of them singletons. The ten largest clones represent about 3% of the sample.

In total, more than 500 healthy bone marrow donors made up the cohort. Cohort members were all nominally healthy when sampled, although unrecorded immune exposures were likely present. The donor tested CMV seropositive, placing the donor among the 289 seropositive members of the cohort. Every donor gave a peripheral blood sample, and the peripheral blood mononuclear cells from that sample were used for TCR beta sequencing. The Qiagen DNeasy Blood Extraction Kit was used to extract genomic DNA from the blood cell samples. The V gene is TRBV4-3 and the J gene is TRBJ2-5; no D gene call is confident. The sample comprised PBMCs. The receptor was derived from a female donor in good health and CMV-seropositive. The bases read TGCGCCAGCAGCCCCCACTTGAGCCAAGAGACCCAGTACTTC. This sequence encodes CASSPHLSQETQYF.